One sample yielded the 7 T cell receptor beta chains listed below, sequenced in a study of PD-L1 blockade in urothelial cancer (dated by TCRdb to about 2017). The protocol used for the library was the immunoSEQ multiplex PCR assay. The source is immuneACCESS, and TCRdb retained only in-frame sequences with V and J called. Part of the clones is not carried over; for the studies checked, unresolved V genes explain less than half of this, and the remainder is unexplained. The sample contains some 45,000 clones, about 88% of them found a single time. The top ten hold more than 20% of the sample. Explained via the paper, the time point label denotes: pretreatment peripheral blood. The specimen was PBMCs, collected around atezolizumab (anti-PD-L1) treatment. Every receptor here comes from a donor at least 40 years old with urothelial cancer.

The chain is built from TRBV5-6 and TRBJ2-7, with 8 bases identical to TRBD2. Germline trimming cut 0 bases from V and 5 bases from J; bases unmatched to any gene: 16. The CDR3 length is 18 residues. Germline CDR1 SGHDT, CDR2 YYEEEE. CDR3 loop: CASSLAGLAGVGSNEQYF. CDR3 bases: TGTGCCAGCAGCTTGGCCGGGCTAGCGGGCGTCGGGTCTAACGAGCAGTACTTC.

The V gene is TRBV2, the J gene TRBJ2-7; 10 nucleotides match TRBD2. Trimming removed 2 bases from V and 0 bases from J; junction bases left unmatched: 7. From germline, CDR1 is SNHLY and CDR2 FYNNEI. The CDR3 length is 17 residues. CDR3 in DNA: TGTGCCAGCAGTGAAATGGGTGCTAGCGGGAGCTCCTACGAGCAGTACTTC. Translated: CASSEMGASGSSYEQYF.

The chain couples TRBV5-8 to TRBJ2-3; TRBD2 matches at 11 bases. Germline V gene lookup returns CDR1 SGHTS and CDR2 YDEGEE. V shed 4 bases, J shed 2 bases, and the junction held 6 bases outside the gene matches. The CDR3 consists of 16 residues. CDR3 sequence reads: CASSQGLAADTDTQYF. CDR3 bases: TGTGCCAGCAGCCAGGGACTAGCGGCAGACACAGATACGCAGTATTTT.

The rearrangement uses TRBV28 and TRBJ2-1, with 7 bases lining up with TRBD2. The germline CDR1 and CDR2 sequences are MDHEN and SYDVKM. The CDR3 loop spans 15 amino acids. J was trimmed by 5 bases and V by 4 bases; bases with no gene match: 8. CDR3 bases: TGTGCCAGCAGTTCCGCGGGAGTTCAGAACAATGAGCAGTTCTTC. Protein sequence: CASSSAGVQNNEQFF.

The chain carries TRBV6-1 and TRBJ1-4; 7 nucleotides agree with TRBD1. This CDR3 is 15 amino acids long. Trimming took 4 bases from V and 8 from J; bases not matched to a gene: 10. Germline loops: CDR1 MNHNS, CDR2 SASEGT. CDR3 in amino acids: CASSGGTAFVEKLFF. In DNA form, the CDR3 reads TGTGCCAGCAGTGGCGGGACAGCCTTTGTGGAAAAACTGTTTTTT.

CDR3 protein: CASRPTTNNQPQHF. The CDR3, as DNA: TGTGCCAGCCGTCCAACTACCAACAATCAGCCCCAGCATTTT. This chain connects TRBV28 to TRBJ1-5; D ambiguous. Germline CDR1 reads MDHEN; CDR2 reads SYDVKM. V lost 8 bases to trimming and J lost 3 bases, with 14 bases between them. There are 14 residues in the CDR3.

CDR3 sequence (DNA): TGTGCCAGCAGTTACGGACACCGGGGGGGTACGCAGTATTTT. Protein sequence: CASSYGHRGGTQYF. The chain joins TRBV6-5 to TRBJ2-3; TRBD2 aligns across 8 bases. This CDR3 is 14 amino acids long. Looked up from germline, CDR1 is MNHEY and CDR2 is SVGAGI. J lost 8 bases, V lost 2 bases, and 6 bases had no gene match.